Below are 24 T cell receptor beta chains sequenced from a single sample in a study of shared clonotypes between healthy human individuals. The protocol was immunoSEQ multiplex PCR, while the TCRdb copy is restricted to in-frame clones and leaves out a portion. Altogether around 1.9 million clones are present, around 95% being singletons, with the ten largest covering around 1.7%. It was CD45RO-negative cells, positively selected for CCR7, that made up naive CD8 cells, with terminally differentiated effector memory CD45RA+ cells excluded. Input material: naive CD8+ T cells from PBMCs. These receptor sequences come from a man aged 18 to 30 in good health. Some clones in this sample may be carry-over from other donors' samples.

The CDR3 DNA reads TGTGCCAGCTCTAGGCTCCTCGCCTCCTACGAGCAGTACTTC. Its protein is CASSRLLASYEQYF. This chain links TRBV28 with TRBJ2-7; D remains ambiguous. The germline gives CDR1 MDHEN, CDR2 SYDVKM. Trimming took off 8 bases at V and 0 bases at J, with 14 bases between the two ends. The CDR3 totals 14 residues.

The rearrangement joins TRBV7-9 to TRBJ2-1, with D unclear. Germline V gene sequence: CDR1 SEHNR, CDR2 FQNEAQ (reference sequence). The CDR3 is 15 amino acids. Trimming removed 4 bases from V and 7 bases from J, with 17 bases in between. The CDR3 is CASSWPGLMGNEQFF. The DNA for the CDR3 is TGTGCCAGCAGCTGGCCGGGCCTAATGGGTAATGAGCAGTTCTTC.

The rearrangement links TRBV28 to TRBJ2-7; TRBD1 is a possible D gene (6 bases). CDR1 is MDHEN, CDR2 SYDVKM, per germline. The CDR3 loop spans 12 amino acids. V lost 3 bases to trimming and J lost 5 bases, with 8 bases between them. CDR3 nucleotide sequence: TGTGCCAGCAGTTTTCAGGGGCACGAGCAGTACTTC. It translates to CASSFQGHEQYF.

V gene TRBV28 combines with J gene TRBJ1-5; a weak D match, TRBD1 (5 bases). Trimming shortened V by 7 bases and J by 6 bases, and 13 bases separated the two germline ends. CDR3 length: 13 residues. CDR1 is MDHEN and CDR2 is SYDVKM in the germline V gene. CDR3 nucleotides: TGTGCCAGCAAAAAGGGACGGAGTCAGCCCCAGCATTTT. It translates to CASKKGRSQPQHF.

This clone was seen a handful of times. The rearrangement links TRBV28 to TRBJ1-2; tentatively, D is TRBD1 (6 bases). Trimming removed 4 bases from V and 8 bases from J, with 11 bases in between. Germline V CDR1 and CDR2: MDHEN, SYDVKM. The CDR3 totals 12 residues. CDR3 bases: TGTGCCAGCAGTTGGGGGCGTGAGGGCTACACCTTC. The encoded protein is CASSWGREGYTF.

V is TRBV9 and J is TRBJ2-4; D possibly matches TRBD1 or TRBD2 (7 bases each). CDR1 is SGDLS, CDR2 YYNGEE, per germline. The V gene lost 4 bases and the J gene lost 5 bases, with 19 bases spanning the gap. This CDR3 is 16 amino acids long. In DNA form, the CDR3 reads TGTGCCAGCAGCCCGTCCTCCGGGGGGACAGAAAACATTCAGTACTTC. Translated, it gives CASSPSSGGTENIQYF. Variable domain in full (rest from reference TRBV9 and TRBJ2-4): DSGVTQTPKHLITATGQRVTLRCSPRSGDLSVYWYQQSLDQGLQFLIQYYNGEERAKGNILERFSAQQFPDLHSELNLSSLELGDSALYFCASSPSSGGTENIQYFGAGTRLSVL.

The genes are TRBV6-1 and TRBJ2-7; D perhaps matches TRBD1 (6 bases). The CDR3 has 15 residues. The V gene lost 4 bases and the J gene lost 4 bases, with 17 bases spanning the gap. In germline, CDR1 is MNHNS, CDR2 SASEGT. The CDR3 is CASSVPPQGRYEQYF. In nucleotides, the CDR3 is TGTGCCAGCAGTGTACCCCCTCAGGGGCGGTACGAGCAGTACTTC.

As DNA, the CDR3 is TGTGCCAGCATCTTACCCTGGGGGGCCAACTATGGCTACACCTTC. It codes for CASILPWGANYGYTF. V and J are TRBV28 and TRBJ1-2; D possibly corresponds to TRBD1 (6 bases). Germline CDR1 MDHEN, CDR2 SYDVKM. The CDR3 is made up of 15 amino acids. V lost 7 bases and J lost 2, with 17 bases in between.

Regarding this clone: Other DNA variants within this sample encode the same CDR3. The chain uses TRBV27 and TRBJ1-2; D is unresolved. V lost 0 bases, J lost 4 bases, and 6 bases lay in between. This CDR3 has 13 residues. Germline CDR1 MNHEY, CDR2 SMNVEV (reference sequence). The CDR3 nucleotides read TGTGCCAGCAGTTTATCCAGTTCCTATGGCTACACCTTC. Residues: CASSLSSSYGYTF.

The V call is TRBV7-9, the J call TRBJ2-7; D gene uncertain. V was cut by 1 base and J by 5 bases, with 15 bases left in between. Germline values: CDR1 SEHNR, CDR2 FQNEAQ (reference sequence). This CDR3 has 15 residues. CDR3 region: CASSLGPRRRDEQYF. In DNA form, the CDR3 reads TGTGCCAGCAGCTTAGGCCCCCGGCGACGGGACGAGCAGTACTTC.

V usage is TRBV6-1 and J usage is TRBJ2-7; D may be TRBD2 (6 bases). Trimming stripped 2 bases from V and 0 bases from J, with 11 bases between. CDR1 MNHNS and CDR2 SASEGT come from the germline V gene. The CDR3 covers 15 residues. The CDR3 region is CASSEWASASYEQYF. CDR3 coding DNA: TGTGCCAGCAGTGAATGGGCTAGCGCCTCCTACGAGCAGTACTTC.

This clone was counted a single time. CDR3 sequence (DNA): TGTGCCAGCAGCCAAATCGTGACAGGGGGCCCCTATGGCTACACCTTC. Translation: CASSQIVTGGPYGYTF. The V and J genes are TRBV4-2 and TRBJ1-2, with 10 bases that match TRBD1. After removal of 2 bases from V and 4 bases from J, the junction contained 7 bases not matched to a gene. The length of the CDR3 is 16 residues. Germline loops: CDR1 LGHNA, CDR2 YNFKEQ.

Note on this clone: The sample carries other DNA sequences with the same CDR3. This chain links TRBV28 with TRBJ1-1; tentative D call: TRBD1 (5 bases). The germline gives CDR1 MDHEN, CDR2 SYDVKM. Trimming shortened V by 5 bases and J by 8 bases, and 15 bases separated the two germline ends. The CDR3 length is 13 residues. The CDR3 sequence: CASSPRDGTEAFF. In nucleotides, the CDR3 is TGTGCCAGCAGTCCGAGGGACGGTACAGAAGCTTTCTTT.

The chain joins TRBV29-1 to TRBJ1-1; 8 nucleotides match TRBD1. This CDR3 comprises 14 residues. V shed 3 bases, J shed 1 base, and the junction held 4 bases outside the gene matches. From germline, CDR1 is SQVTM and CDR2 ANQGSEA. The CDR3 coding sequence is TGCAGCGTTGACTTAGACAGGGGGAACACTGAAGCTTTCTTT. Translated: CSVDLDRGNTEAFF.

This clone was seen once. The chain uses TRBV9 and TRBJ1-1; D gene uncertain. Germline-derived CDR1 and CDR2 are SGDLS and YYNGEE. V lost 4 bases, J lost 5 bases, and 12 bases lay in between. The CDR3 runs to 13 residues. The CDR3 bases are TGTGCCAGCAGCCCAAGAACTGCTACTGAAGCTTTCTTT. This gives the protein CASSPRTATEAFF.

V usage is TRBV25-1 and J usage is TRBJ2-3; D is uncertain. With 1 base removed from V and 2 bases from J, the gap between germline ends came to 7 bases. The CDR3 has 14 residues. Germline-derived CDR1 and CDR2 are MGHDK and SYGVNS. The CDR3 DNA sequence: TGTGCCAGCAGTGAATTGGGCCTCACAGATACGCAGTATTTT. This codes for CASSELGLTDTQYF.

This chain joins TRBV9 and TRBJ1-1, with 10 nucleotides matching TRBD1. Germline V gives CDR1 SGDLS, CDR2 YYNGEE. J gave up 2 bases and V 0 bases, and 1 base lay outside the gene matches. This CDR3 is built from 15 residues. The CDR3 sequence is CASSVGQGANTEAFF. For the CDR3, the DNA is TGTGCCAGCAGCGTAGGACAGGGGGCTAACACTGAAGCTTTCTTT.

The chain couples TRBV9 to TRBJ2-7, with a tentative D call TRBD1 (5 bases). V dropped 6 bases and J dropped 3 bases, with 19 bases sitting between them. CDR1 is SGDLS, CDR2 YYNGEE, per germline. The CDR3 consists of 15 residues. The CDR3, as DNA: TGTGCCAGCACCCCGACAGAACGGGCGCGCTACGAGCAGTACTTC. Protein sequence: CASTPTERARYEQYF.

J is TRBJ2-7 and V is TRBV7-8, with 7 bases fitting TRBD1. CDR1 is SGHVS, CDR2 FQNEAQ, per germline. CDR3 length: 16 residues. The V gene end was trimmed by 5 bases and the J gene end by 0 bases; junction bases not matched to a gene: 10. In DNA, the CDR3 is TGTGCCAGCAGCCGCGACCCCGGGACAGTCTCCTACGAGCAGTACTTC. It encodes CASSRDPGTVSYEQYF. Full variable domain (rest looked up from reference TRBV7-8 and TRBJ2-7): GAGVSQSPRYKVAKRGQDVALRCDPISGHVSLFWYQQALGQGPEFLTYFQNEAQLDKSGLPSDRFFAERPEGSVSTLKIQRTQQEDSAVYLCASSRDPGTVSYEQYFGPGTRLTVT.

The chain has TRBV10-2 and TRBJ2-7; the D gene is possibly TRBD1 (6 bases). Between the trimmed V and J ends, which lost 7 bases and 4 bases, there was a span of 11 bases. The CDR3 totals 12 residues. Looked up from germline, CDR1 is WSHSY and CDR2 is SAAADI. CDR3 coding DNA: TGCGCCAGCAAGGGGGTTACATACGAGCAGTACTTC. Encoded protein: CASKGVTYEQYF.

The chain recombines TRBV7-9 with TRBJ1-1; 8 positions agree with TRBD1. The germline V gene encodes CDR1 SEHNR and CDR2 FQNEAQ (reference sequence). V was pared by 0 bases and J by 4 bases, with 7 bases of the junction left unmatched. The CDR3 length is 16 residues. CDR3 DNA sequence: TGTGCCAGCAGCTTAGCCCCGGGACAGGAGGGCACTGAAGCTTTCTTT. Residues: CASSLAPGQEGTEAFF.

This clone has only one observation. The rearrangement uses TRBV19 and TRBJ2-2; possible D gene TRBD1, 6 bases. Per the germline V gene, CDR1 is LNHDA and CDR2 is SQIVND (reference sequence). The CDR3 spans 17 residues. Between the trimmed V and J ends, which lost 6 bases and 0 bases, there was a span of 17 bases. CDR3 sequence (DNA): TGTGCCAGTAGCCGACGGAAGGGGGAGACGAACACCGGGGAGCTGTTTTTT. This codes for CASSRRKGETNTGELFF.

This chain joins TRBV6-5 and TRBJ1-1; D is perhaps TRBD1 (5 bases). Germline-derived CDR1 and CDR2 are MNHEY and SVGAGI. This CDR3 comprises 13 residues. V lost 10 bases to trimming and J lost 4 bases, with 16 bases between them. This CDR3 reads CAIPDTKGTEAFF. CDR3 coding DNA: TGTGCCATCCCGGACACGAAGGGCACTGAAGCTTTCTTT.

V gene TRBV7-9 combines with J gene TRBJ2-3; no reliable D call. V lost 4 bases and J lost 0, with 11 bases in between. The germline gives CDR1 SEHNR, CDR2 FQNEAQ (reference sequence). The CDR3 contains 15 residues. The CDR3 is CASSSDLSSTDTQYF. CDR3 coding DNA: TGTGCCAGCAGCTCGGACCTTTCTAGCACAGATACGCAGTATTTT.